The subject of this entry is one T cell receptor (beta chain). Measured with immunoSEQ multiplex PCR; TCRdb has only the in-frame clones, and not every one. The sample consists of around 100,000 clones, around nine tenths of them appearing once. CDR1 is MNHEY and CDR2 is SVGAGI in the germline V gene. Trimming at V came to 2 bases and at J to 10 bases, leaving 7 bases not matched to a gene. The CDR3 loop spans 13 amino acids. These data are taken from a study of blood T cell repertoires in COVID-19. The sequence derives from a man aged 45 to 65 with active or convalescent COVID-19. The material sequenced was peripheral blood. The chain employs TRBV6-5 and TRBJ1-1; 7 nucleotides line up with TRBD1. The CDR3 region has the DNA TGTGCCAGCAGTTACGGTCAGGGGGTGGTAGCTTTCTTT. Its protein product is CASSYGQGVVAFF.